This T cell receptor (beta chain) was recorded in a study of graft-versus-host responses after intestinal transplantation. Study in general: Multivisceral, liver-intestinal, or isolated intestinal transplants were given to recipients. Recipients were all induced with anti-thymocyte globulin, then given tacrolimus and steroids for roughly 3 years. The study's findings and limits: Across patients carrying graft-donor T cell macrochimerism, allografts held high graft-versus-host to host-versus-graft clonal ratios. Marrow from the recipient contained GvH clones, some of which had appeared first in ileum or blood.

Profiling relied on immunoSEQ multiplex PCR, and the TCRdb table lists in-frame clones only, not all of them. Here the sample spans some 110,000 clones, roughly 93% being singletons. Details on this clone: What it recognizes is unknown.

The trim removed 4 bases at V and 0 bases at J, leaving 10 bases unmatched. Germline loops: CDR1 SGHAT, CDR2 FQNNGV. This CDR3 region has 18 residues. The chain is built from TRBV11-2 and TRBJ2-2; 8 nucleotides match TRBD2. The specimen comprised unstimulated CD8+ T cells sorted from spleen or lymph node cells, sampled before transplant. This clonotype originated in a human donor who was the organ donor for an intestinal transplant. The CDR3 DNA reads TGTGCCAGCAGCTCGAGGAGTTCGGGAGGGCCGAACACCGGGGAGCTGTTTTTT. It codes for CASSSRSSGGPNTGELFF.